This T cell receptor beta chain was sequenced in a study of beta chain features in type 1 diabetes. Study-wide points: There was a possibility that cDNA sequencing over-represented cells with high TCR expression. A moderate, significant TCRB CDR3 shortening appeared in type 1 diabetes across four CD4+ subsets.

As for this clone: Its antigen is undetermined.

The trim removed 6 bases at V and 2 bases at J, leaving 3 bases unmatched. Germline V gives CDR1 SGHTA, CDR2 FQGNSA. The CDR3 covers 15 residues. The study reverse transcribed the entire isolated RNA, so it sequenced expressed TCRB transcripts. The assay was immunoSEQ multiplex PCR, and TCRdb's table has in-frame clones only and misses some. The sample lists fewer than 500,000 clones, approximately 15% occurring once. Sequencing was done on a sample of naive CD4+ T cells from blood. The sequence was obtained from a man aged 25-40 years in good health. The chain recombines TRBV7-2 with TRBJ2-3; 12 nucleotides match TRBD2. The CDR3 DNA sequence: TGTGCCAGCAGGTCTAGCGGGAGGGCCACAGATACGCAGTATTTT. Translated: CASRSSGRATDTQYF.